This TCR beta chain was profiled in a study of shared clonotypes between healthy human individuals. General observations from the study: Only blood underwent sampling, and tissue repertoires likely differ.

When replicate PCRs were run on sorted subsets, they used 150 to 250 ng DNA, approximately 27,000 T cell genomes. The method was immunoSEQ multiplex PCR; TCRdb's version includes in-frame clones alone and lacks a portion of them. This sample has over a million clones, with roughly 96% found just once. The V and J ends lost 3 bases and 5 bases respectively, with 13 bases between them. This CDR3 region has 14 residues. From germline, CDR1 is SNHLY and CDR2 FYNNEI. As regards this clone: Antigen unknown.

Partitioning of CD4+ cells yielded a CD45RA+ naive subset and a CD45RA-negative memory subset. The receptor was derived from a young man in good health. Material: naive CD4+ T cells sorted from blood. Subset in this sample: CD45RA+ positively selected. This chain links TRBV2 with TRBJ1-1; D is possibly TRBD1 (5 bases). CDR3 protein: CASSDTGVGTEAFF. The CDR3 DNA follows: TGTGCCAGCAGTGATACGGGGGTAGGGACTGAAGCTTTCTTT.